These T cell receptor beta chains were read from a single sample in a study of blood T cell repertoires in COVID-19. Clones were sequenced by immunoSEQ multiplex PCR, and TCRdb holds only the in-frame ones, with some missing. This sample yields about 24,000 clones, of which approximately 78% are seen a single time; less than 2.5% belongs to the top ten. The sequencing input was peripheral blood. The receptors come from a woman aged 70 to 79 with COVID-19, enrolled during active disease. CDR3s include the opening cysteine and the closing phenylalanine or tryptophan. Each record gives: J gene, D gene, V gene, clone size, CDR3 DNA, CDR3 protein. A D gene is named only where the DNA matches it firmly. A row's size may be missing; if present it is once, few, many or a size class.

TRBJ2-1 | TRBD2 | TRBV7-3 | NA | TGTGCCAGCAGCTCCTTACCCGGGACTAGCGGGAAGAATGAGCAGTTCTTC | CASSSLPGTSGKNEQFF
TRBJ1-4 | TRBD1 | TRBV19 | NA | TGTGCCAGTAGTACGCGACAGGGAAGAACTAATGAAAAACTGTTTTTT | CASSTRQGRTNEKLFF
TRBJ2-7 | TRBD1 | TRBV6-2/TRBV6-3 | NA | TGTGCCAGCAGTTATCGGACAGGGGAGACCTACGAGCAGTACTTC | CASSYRTGETYEQYF
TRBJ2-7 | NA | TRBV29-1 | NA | TGCAGCGTTGCCAAAGAGGGCAGCGGCTACGAGCAGTACTTC | CSVAKEGSGYEQYF
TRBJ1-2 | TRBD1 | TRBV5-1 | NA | TGCGCCAGCACCCTGGGGACAGCTAACTATGGCTACACCTTC | CASTLGTANYGYTF
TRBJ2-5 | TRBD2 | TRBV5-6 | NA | TGTGCCAGCAGCTTGGGTAGCGGGGGGTCAGGAGAGACCCAGTACTTC | CASSLGSGGSGETQYF
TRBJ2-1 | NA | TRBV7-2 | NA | NA | CASRGPVPAGNEQFF
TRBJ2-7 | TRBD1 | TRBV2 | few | TGTGCCAGCAGTTCGGGACAGCGCTCCTACGAGCAGTACTTC | CASSSGQRSYEQYF
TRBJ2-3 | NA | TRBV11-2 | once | TGTGCCAGCAGCTTAGGGACAAGCACAGATACGCAGTATTTT | CASSLGTSTDTQYF
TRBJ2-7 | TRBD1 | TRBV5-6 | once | TGTGCCAGCAGTCCCCAGGGGGCGTTTAACGAGCAGTACTTC | CASSPQGAFNEQYF
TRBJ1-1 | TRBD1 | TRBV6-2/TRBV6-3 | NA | TGTGCCAGCAGTTACCCGGAGGGACAGGGGATGAACACTGAAGCTTTCTTT | CASSYPEGQGMNTEAFF
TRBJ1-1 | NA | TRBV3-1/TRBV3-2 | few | TGTGCCAGCAGTCAGAAGTCTGGCGGTAGCACTGAAGCTTTCTTT | CASSQKSGGSTEAFF
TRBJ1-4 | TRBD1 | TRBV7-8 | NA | TGTGCCAGCAGCTTAGCCGGGACAGCCTCTTCTGCAACTAATGAAAAACTGTTTTTT | CASSLAGTASSATNEKLFF
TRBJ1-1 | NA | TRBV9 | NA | TGTGCCAGCAGCGTAGGACATAGCGGAACTATGAACACTGAAGCTTTCTTT | CASSVGHSGTMNTEAFF
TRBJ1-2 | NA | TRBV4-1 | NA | TGCGCCAGCAGCCACCTAGAGGCCAGGGCGAGCTATGGCTACACCTTC | CASSHLEARASYGYTF
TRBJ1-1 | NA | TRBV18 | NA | TGTGCCAGCTCAGCCAAACGAACAGGGCACTCCAGGGACACTGAAGCTTTCTTT | CASSAKRTGHSRDTEAFF
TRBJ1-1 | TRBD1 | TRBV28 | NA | TGTGCCAGCAGTATAACAGGGGGGAGCACTGAAGCTTTCTTT | CASSITGGSTEAFF
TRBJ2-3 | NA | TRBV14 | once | TGTGCCAGCAGCCATCCCGGACTTGTCTACCCCCCCACAGATACGCAGTATTTT | CASSHPGLVYPPTDTQYF
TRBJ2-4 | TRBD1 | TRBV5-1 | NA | TGCGCCAGCAGCGCGACCGGGACAGGCGAAAACATTCAGTACTTC | CASSATGTGENIQYF
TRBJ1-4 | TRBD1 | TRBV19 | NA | TGTGCCAGCCGGGACAGGGCTAATGAAAAACTGTTTTTT | CASRDRANEKLFF
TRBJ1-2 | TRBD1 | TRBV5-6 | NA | TGTGCCAGCAGCAGGACAGGGGGCGCGGAGGGGGCCTATGGCTACACCTTC | CASSRTGGAEGAYGYTF
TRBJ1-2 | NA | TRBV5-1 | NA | TGCGCCAGCAGCTCCCGGGGGGTCTATGGCTACACCTTC | CASSSRGVYGYTF
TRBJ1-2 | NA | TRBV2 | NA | TGTGCCAGCAGTGAAAGGGCGGGGCTATTATCGGGTGGCTACACCTTC | CASSERAGLLSGGYTF
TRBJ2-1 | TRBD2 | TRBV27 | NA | TGTGCCAGCAGTTTGTCCCCCAGGGCGGGAGCAAATGAGCAGTTCTTC | CASSLSPRAGANEQFF
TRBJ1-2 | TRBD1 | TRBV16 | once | TGTGCCAGCAGCCCCCTGACAGGGAAAAACTATGGCTACACCTTC | CASSPLTGKNYGYTF
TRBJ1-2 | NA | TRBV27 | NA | TGTGCCAGCAGTCCGCGGGGACGGACTAACTATGGCTACACCTTC | CASSPRGRTNYGYTF
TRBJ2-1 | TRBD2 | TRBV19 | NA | TGTGCCAGTAGTATACCGGGACTAAGATCCGAGCAGTTCTTC | CASSIPGLRSEQFF
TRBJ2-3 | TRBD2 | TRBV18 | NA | TGTGCCAGCTCACCAAGGGTTGTTAGCGGGGGCACAGATACGCAGTATTTT | CASSPRVVSGGTDTQYF
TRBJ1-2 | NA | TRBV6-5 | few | TGTGCCAGCAGCCCAGTGTCGCAAACCCGCTATGGCTACACCTTC | CASSPVSQTRYGYTF
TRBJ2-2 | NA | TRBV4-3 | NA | TGCGCCAGCAGCCAAGATCGCGCCGGGGAGCTGTTTTTT | CASSQDRAGELFF
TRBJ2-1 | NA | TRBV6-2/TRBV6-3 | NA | TGTGCCAGCAGTTCGGACTTATACAATGAGCAGTTCTTC | CASSSDLYNEQFF
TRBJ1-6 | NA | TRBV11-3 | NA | TGTGCCAGCAGCTTAGCTCCAAGGGGAAATTCACCCCTCCACTTT | CASSLAPRGNSPLHF
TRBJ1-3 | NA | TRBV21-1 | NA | TGTGCCAGCAGCAAAGGACTGGGGGGAACCTCTGGAAACACCATATATTTT | CASSKGLGGTSGNTIYF
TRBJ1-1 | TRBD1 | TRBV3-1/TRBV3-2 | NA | TGTGCCAGCAGCGTGACAGGGGGGAACACTGAAGCTTTCTTT | CASSVTGGNTEAFF
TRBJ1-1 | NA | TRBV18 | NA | TGTGCCAGCTCACAGCGACAGGCTTGGGGCACTGAAGCTTTCTTT | CASSQRQAWGTEAFF
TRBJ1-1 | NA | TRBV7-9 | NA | TGTGCCAGCAGCCCGAAAGAAGGGAGGGCACTTGAAGCTTTCTTT | CASSPKEGRALEAFF
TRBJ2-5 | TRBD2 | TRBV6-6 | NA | TGTGCCAGCAGTTCGGGACTAAGTGTGGGGACCCAGTACTTC | CASSSGLSVGTQYF
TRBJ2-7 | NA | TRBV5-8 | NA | TGTGCCAGCAGCTTCGAGGATACCTACGAGCAGTACTTC | CASSFEDTYEQYF
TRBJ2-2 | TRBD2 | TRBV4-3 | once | TGCGCCAGCAGCCAAGATGCGCCGAGCGGGGATTCCACCGGGGAGCTGTTTTTT | CASSQDAPSGDSTGELFF
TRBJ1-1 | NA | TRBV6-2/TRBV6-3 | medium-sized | TGTGCCAGCAGTTACCTAGTAGGCAGTCAAGAAGCTTTCTTT | CASSYLVGSQEAFF
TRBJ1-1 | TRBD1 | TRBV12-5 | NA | TGTGCTAGTGCCGTCAAGGGGGCAACTGAAGCTTTCTTT | CASAVKGATEAFF
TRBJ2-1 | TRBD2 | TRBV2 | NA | TGTGCCAGCAGTGAAGGACTAGCGGGGGCGGATGAGCAGTTCTTC | CASSEGLAGADEQFF
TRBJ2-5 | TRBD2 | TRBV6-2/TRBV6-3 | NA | TGTGCCAGCAGTCAGAGCCTCTCCAGCGGGGGGTACCCGTTGGGGACCCAGTACTTC | CASSQSLSSGGYPLGTQYF
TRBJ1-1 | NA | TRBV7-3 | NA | TGTGCCAGCAGCCCCTTTAACGTCGCCCCAGTAGCTTTCTTT | CASSPFNVAPVAFF
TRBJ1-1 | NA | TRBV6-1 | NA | TGTGCCAGCAGTGAACGACGGCGGGCTTTCTTT | CASSERRRAFF
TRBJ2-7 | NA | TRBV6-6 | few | TGTGCCAGCAGTCCACAGGGGGGGTCCCTATCCTACGAGCAGTACTTC | CASSPQGGSLSYEQYF
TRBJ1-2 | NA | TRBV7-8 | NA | TGTGCCAGCAGCCCAGGGCCGGGGGGCGACTATGGCTACACCTTC | CASSPGPGGDYGYTF
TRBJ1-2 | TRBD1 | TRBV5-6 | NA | TGTGCCAGCAGCTTAGGACAGGGTTTTTATGGCTACACCTTC | CASSLGQGFYGYTF
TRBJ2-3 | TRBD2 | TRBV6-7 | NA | TGTGCCAGCAGTTACTCCTTTAGCGGGAGTTTCCAAACAGATACGCAGTATTTT | CASSYSFSGSFQTDTQYF